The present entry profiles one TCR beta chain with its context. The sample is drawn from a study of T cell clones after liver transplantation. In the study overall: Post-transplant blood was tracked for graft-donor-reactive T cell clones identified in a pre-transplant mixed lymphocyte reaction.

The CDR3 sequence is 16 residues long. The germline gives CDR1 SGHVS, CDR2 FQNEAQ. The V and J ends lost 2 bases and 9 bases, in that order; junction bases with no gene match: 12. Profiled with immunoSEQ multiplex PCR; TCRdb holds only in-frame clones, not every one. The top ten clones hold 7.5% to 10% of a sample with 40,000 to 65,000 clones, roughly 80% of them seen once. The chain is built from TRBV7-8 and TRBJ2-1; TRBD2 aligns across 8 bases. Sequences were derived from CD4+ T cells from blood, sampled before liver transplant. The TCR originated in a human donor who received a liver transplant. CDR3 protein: CASSLYEAAGAGEQFF. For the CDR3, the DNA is TGTGCCAGCAGCTTATACGAGGCAGCGGGAGCTGGTGAGCAGTTCTTC.